This T cell receptor beta chain was profiled in a study of CD8 T cells in Susac syndrome (dated by TCRdb to about 2019). Regarding the complete study: Of the Susac syndrome patients who were sequenced, fewer than 10 were in clinical remission while about six had clinically active disease. At blood withdrawal, Susac syndrome patients were either therapy-naive, taking corticosteroids (in some cases with IVIg as well), or taking IVIg alone. The study used repertoire sequencing to test whether antigen drove CD8+ T cell activation and differentiation in Susac syndrome. Results and caveats for the whole study, not just this receptor: In patients with Susac syndrome, the CD4+ T cell repertoire showed no detectable clonal expansion. The number of individuals in the TCR sequencing and HLA analysis was recognized as being relatively small.

Peripheral blood CD8+ and CD4+ T cells from healthy donors, Susac syndrome patients and multiple sclerosis patients were profiled using high-throughput TCR beta sequencing. The Susac syndrome patients fulfilled recently defined diagnostic criteria for definite or probable disease. Bulk CD8+ and CD4+ T cells were purified by magnetic negative isolation, whereas CD8+ TEMRA cells were enriched by FACS. Blood was drawn into EDTA tubes, processed within 24 hours, and PBMCs were isolated by density gradient centrifugation. PBMCs intended for TCR sequencing were cryopreserved in liquid nitrogen and were subsequently thawed in a 37 degrees C water bath. A purity of at least 90% was achieved for sorted or isolated CD4+, CD8+ and CD8+ TEMRA cells. RNA was extracted using the RNeasy kit, and about 0.45 to 1 microgram was reverse transcribed with random hexamers. The immunoSEQ multiplex PCR assay, which covers 54 Vbeta and 13 Jbeta segments, was used to amplify TCR beta CDR3 regions. PCR amplification bias was corrected using a synthetic template baseline for primer optimization and computational correction. In the original analysis: Reads were annotated to V, D and J genes according to IMGT and were analyzed with immunoSEQ Analyzer, with only productive sequences retained. Clonality was computed as one minus Shannon entropy normalized by log2 of the number of productive unique sequences. Public and private clones were assessed among the 100 most prevalent clones of each patient and control. Clones were defined as Susac-specific when absent from the healthy and MS cohorts, from 1,000 to 1,100 published viral clones and from other ImmuneACCESS disease sequences. Through fastp at Q25 and MiXCR, TCRdb rebuilt clones from the public reads, retaining in-frame beta chains. When rows share a CDR3 protein, they turn into one entry using the most common DNA and genes. The V and J calls were determined by TCRdb, not by the authors. The sample includes over 150,000 distinct CDR3 sequences, with 85% to 95% observed a single time. The top ten clones comprise 0.099% of the sample.

As for this clonotype: Which antigen it targets is not known. No much larger clonotype is one base removed from it; base qualities were not supplied.

The source material was CD4+ T cells from PBMCs. This receptor was identified in a human donor with Susac syndrome.

The CDR3 is CASLIAGSTDTQYF. In nucleotide form, the sequence is TGTGCCAGCCTGATAGCGGGGAGCACAGATACGCAGTATTTT. Recombination linked TRBV2 to TRBJ2-3; 8 junctional bases match TRBD2. V is cut back by 8 bases and J by 0 bases, with 4 bases in the junction unmatched. The CDR3 holds 14 amino acids from the cysteine to the phenylalanine. Only the CDR3 DNA is retained, 42 bases long and in frame from the first base. Per the germline V gene, SNHLY is the CDR1 and FYNNEI is the CDR2.